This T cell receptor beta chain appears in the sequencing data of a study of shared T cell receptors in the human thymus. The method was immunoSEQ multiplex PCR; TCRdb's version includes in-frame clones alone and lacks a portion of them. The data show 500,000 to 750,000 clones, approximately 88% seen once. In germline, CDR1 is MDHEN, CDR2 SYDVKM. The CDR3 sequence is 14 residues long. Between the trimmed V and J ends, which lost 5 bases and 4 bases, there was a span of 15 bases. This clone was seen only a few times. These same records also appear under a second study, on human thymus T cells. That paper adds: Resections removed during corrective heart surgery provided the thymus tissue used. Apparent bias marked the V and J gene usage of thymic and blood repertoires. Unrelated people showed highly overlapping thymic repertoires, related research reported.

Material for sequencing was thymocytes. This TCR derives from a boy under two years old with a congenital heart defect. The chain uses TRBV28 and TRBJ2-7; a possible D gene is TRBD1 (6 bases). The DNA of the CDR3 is TGTGCCAGCAGTCGGGACACGGGCCCTTACGAGCAGTACTTC. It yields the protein CASSRDTGPYEQYF.